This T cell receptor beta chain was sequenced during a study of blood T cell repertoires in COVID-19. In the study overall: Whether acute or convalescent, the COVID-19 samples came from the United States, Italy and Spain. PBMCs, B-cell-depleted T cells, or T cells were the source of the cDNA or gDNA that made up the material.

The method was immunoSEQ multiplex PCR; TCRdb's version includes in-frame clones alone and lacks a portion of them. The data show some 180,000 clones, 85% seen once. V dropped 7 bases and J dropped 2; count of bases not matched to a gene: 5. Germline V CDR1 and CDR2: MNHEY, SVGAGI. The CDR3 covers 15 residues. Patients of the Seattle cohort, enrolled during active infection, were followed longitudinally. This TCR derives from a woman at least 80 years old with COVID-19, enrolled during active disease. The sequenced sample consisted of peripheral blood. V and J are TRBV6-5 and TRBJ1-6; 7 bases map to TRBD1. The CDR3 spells CASTRTGAYNSPLHF. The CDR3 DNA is TGTGCCAGCACTAGAACAGGGGCCTATAATTCACCCCTCCACTTT.